This T cell receptor beta chain was sequenced in a study of yellow fever vaccine responses in identical twins. A word on this clonotype: The antigen is unknown.

The CDR3 runs 13 residues. Germline CDR1 reads DFQATT; CDR2 reads SNEGSKA (reference sequence). With V trimmed by 1 base and J by 7 bases, 5 bases remained unmatched. General study findings and limits: Twins' vaccine T cell responses were reported to seem partly convergent and partly personalized.

One entry per CDR3 protein results from TCRdb running MiXCR on the RT-PCR reads. Of more than 10,000 distinct CDR3 sequences listed, 84% were seen once; the top ten hold over 1.5%. Source: T cells from blood (PBMCs), unsorted or a sorted subset (not recorded which), taken before or after yellow fever vaccination (not recorded which). The rearrangement links TRBV20-1 to TRBJ2-3, with 7 bases fitting TRBD2. The receptor was isolated from a woman younger than 35 who received the yellow fever vaccine. CDR3 nucleotide sequence: TGCAGTGCTAGAGTATGGAGCGGGAATACGCAGTATTTT. Translated, it gives CSARVWSGNTQYF.